One sample yielded the 7 T cell receptor beta chains listed below, sequenced in a study of early T cells in non-severe SARS-CoV-2 infection. MiXCR, run by TCRdb on the 5' RACE reads, gives a single entry per CDR3 protein. Altogether tens of thousands of distinct CDR3 sequences are present, 11% to 15% being singletons, with the ten largest covering 3%. The material sequenced was whole blood. These receptors were collected from an adult who was a healthcare worker with PCR-confirmed SARS-CoV-2 infection or an uninfected control (not recorded which).

The chain carries TRBV5-5 and TRBJ2-1; 8 bases fit TRBD2. V was clipped by 4 bases and J by 3 bases; unmatched bases: 6. The CDR3 contains 15 residues. Germline-derived CDR1 and CDR2 are SGHKS and YYEKEE (reference sequence). CDR3: CASSRQLAVYNEQFF. The CDR3 region has the DNA TGTGCCAGCAGCCGACAACTAGCGGTCTACAATGAGCAGTTCTTC.

This clonotype was counted many times. The chain couples TRBV6-1 to TRBJ2-3; D unresolved. Germline values: CDR1 MNHNS, CDR2 SASEGT. This CDR3 region has 16 residues. Trimming stripped 0 bases from V and 2 bases from J, with 12 bases between. Here the CDR3 reads CASSEALGSFTDTQYF. CDR3 sequence (DNA): TGTGCCAGCAGTGAAGCGCTTGGGTCATTCACAGATACGCAGTATTTT.

The J gene is TRBJ2-7, the V gene TRBV11-2; TRBD1 matches at 7 bases. This CDR3 comprises 16 residues. Germline values: CDR1 SGHAT, CDR2 FQNNGV. Trimming at V came to 0 bases and at J to 1 base, leaving 6 bases not matched to a gene. This CDR3 is CASSLDKTGASYEQYF. CDR3 coding DNA: TGTGCCAGCAGCTTAGATAAAACAGGGGCGTCCTACGAGCAGTACTTC.

This clonotype occurred many times. V is TRBV11-2 and J is TRBJ2-4; TRBD1 matches at 7 bases. CDR1 and CDR2 from the germline V gene are SGHAT and FQNNGV. This CDR3 spans 16 amino acids. V shed 5 bases and J 8 bases; nucleotides not matched to a gene: 15. CDR3 sequence: CASSIYRGPEVDIQYF. The CDR3 region has the DNA TGTGCCAGCAGCATTTACAGGGGACCAGAGGTAGACATTCAGTACTTC.

The chain carries TRBV20-1 and TRBJ2-2; possible D gene TRBD2, 7 bases. Germline CDR1 reads DFQATT; CDR2 reads SNEGSKA (reference sequence). V lost 2 bases, J lost 0 bases, and 28 bases lay in between. This CDR3 has 21 residues. The chain's CDR3 is CSARFGRKGGFPFANTGELFF. CDR3 DNA sequence: TGCAGTGCTAGATTCGGGCGGAAGGGGGGGTTCCCGTTCGCGAACACCGGGGAGCTGTTTTTT.

In this sample, this clonotype turned up a few times. This rearrangement joins TRBV24-1 to TRBJ2-2; possibly TRBD2 for D (6 bases). CDR3 length: 15 amino acids. In germline, CDR1 is KGHDR, CDR2 SFDVKD. The V end was cut by 5 bases, the J end by 2 bases, with 11 bases between. CDR3 nucleotides: TGTGCCACCAGTGGCGGGAATATAAACACCGGGGAGCTGTTTTTT. This gives the protein CATSGGNINTGELFF.

This clonotype was seen repeatedly, ten times or more. CDR3 protein: CSASPTGSVQPQHF. The DNA of the CDR3 is TGCAGTGCTAGCCCGACAGGGTCGGTCCAGCCCCAGCATTTT. The rearrangement links TRBV20-1 to TRBJ1-5; 7 bases are shared with TRBD1. CDR1 is DFQATT and CDR2 is SNEGSKA in the germline V gene (reference sequence). The CDR3 loop spans 14 amino acids. Unmatched junction bases numbered 9, after V lost 3 bases and J lost 7 bases.